These 16 T cell receptor beta chains were all obtained from the same sample, sequenced in a study of beta chain features in type 1 diabetes. Study-level findings and limits: In all four CD4+ subsets, TCRB CDR3 length was significantly, moderately reduced in type 1 diabetes.

These receptors are not linked to any known antigen. Expressed TCRB transcripts were sequenced because the isolated RNA had all been reverse transcribed beforehand. Sequencing used immunoSEQ multiplex PCR; TCRdb keeps in-frame clones, though not all of them. This repertoire shows 600,000 or so clones, 9.5% to 15% found once; its top ten account for approximately 0.11%. Sequencing used naive CD4+ T cells from blood. These receptors came from a man aged 25 to 45 with type 1 diabetes.

This chain uses TRBV7-2 with TRBJ2-1; no definite D call. Germline V gene sequence: CDR1 SGHTA, CDR2 FQGNSA. Trimming cost V 1 base and J 3 bases, with 4 bases left between them. CDR3 length: 13 amino acids. CDR3 sequence (DNA): TGTGCCAGCAGCTTAGAACGCTACAATGAGCAGTTCTTC. Amino acid sequence: CASSLERYNEQFF.

This clone was seen a handful of times. The chain combines TRBV29-1 with TRBJ2-2; 7 nucleotides line up with TRBD1. Germline V CDR1 and CDR2: SQVTM, ANQGSEA. The CDR3 loop spans 13 amino acids. V trimming: 5 bases; J trimming: 5 bases; junction bases outside the gene matches: 5. The CDR3 DNA is TGCAGCGTTCAGGGGGTTAGGACCGGGGAGCTGTTTTTT. It specifies CSVQGVRTGELFF.

The genes are TRBV20-1 and TRBJ1-2; no firm D call. CDR3 length: 11 residues. The V end was cut by 6 bases, the J end by 0 bases, with 5 bases between. Per germline, CDR1 DFQATT and CDR2 SNEGSKA (reference sequence). The CDR3 reads CSAEANYGYTF. DNA of the CDR3: TGCAGTGCGGAAGCTAACTATGGCTACACCTTC.

In its sample, this clone was seen a few times. The V and J genes are TRBV6-5 and TRBJ2-1, with a weak D call TRBD1 (5 bases). Trimming cost V 0 bases and J 3 bases, with 6 bases left between them. This CDR3 comprises 14 residues. Germline CDR1 MNHEY, CDR2 SVGAGI. The CDR3 is CASSYSQGYNEQFF. The CDR3 DNA sequence: TGTGCCAGCAGTTACTCCCAGGGCTACAATGAGCAGTTCTTC.

This clone has just one count. This chain links TRBV6-1 with TRBJ1-5; TRBD1 aligns across 9 bases. With 7 bases clipped from V and 3 bases from J, the junction kept 7 bases outside the gene matches. This CDR3 has 15 residues. CDR1 is MNHNS, CDR2 SASEGT, per germline. The CDR3 reads CASIWGQGINQPQHF. The CDR3 coding sequence is TGTGCCAGCATATGGGGACAGGGTATCAATCAGCCCCAGCATTTT.

This clone was counted only a few times. This rearrangement joins TRBV4-3 to TRBJ1-4; D is possibly TRBD1 (6 bases). The CDR3 is 14 residues long. V dropped 4 bases and J dropped 9 bases, with 15 bases sitting between them. Per the germline V gene, CDR1 is LGHNA and CDR2 is YSLEER. The DNA for the CDR3 is TGCGCCAGCAGCCTACGGGACACAAACCAAAAACTGTTTTTT. Protein sequence: CASSLRDTNQKLFF.

This sequence joins TRBV5-5 and TRBJ1-1; 7 bases fit TRBD1. Germline assignment: CDR1 SGHKS and CDR2 YYEKEE (reference sequence). V shed 2 bases and J 4 bases; nucleotides not matched to a gene: 2. The CDR3 loop spans 13 amino acids. The CDR3 DNA reads as TGTGCCAGCAGCTTCCAGGGGGGCACTGAAGCTTTCTTT. Amino acid sequence: CASSFQGGTEAFF.

The chain joins TRBV2 to TRBJ1-2; 9 bases are a match to TRBD1. V was pared by 7 bases and J by 5 bases, with 8 bases of the junction left unmatched. Germline loops: CDR1 SNHLY, CDR2 FYNNEI. The CDR3 length is 14 residues. CDR3 sequence reads: CASIPGQGLYGYTF. CDR3 DNA: TGTGCCAGCATTCCGGGACAGGGTTTGTATGGCTACACCTTC. The full variable domain, rest sourced from reference TRBV2 and TRBJ1-2, is EPEVTQTPSHQVTQMGQEVILRCVPISNHLYFYWYRQILGQKVEFLVSFYNNEISEKSEIFDDQFSVERPDGSNFTLKIRSTKLEDSAMYFCASIPGQGLYGYTFGSGTRLTVV.

This clone was seen a handful of times. The rearrangement uses TRBV19 and TRBJ2-1, with a weak D call TRBD1 (6 bases). The V end was cut by 3 bases, the J end by 13 bases, with 13 bases between. The CDR3 runs to 12 residues. Per germline, CDR1 LNHDA and CDR2 SQIVND (reference sequence). The CDR3 sequence: CASSMSGAEQFF. The CDR3 DNA reads as TGTGCCAGTAGTATGTCAGGGGCAGAACAGTTCTTC.

This chain links TRBV4-2 with TRBJ2-3; 13 bases are shared with TRBD2. The CDR3 totals 17 residues. V was pared by 3 bases and J by 3 bases, with 6 bases of the junction left unmatched. CDR1 is LGHNA and CDR2 is YNFKEQ in the germline V gene. The CDR3 loop reads CASSHSTSGGGTDTQYF. The DNA of the CDR3 is TGTGCCAGCAGCCACTCCACTAGCGGGGGGGGGACAGATACGCAGTATTTT.

This sequence joins TRBV28 and TRBJ2-6; TRBD1 matches at 7 bases. Trimming took 5 bases from V and 1 from J; bases not matched to a gene: 11. Germline lookup yields CDR1 MDHEN and CDR2 SYDVKM. This CDR3 contains 18 residues. The CDR3 DNA is TGTGCCAGCAGTCGCAGGGACAGTAGGAATTCTGGGGCCAACGTCCTGACTTTC. Its translation: CASSRRDSRNSGANVLTF. Supplemented by reference TRBV28 and TRBJ2-6, the full variable domain reads DVKVTQSSRYLVKRTGEKVFLECVQDMDHENMFWYRQDPGLGLRLIYFSYDVKMKEKGDIPEGYSVSREKKERFSLILESASTNQTSMYLCASSRRDSRNSGANVLTFGAGSRLTVL.

This clone was counted a few times. The gene calls are TRBV27 and TRBJ1-2; 9 positions match TRBD1. In germline, CDR1 is MNHEY, CDR2 SMNVEV (reference sequence). Trimming removed 0 bases from V and 4 bases from J; junction bases left unmatched: 3. The CDR3 covers 15 residues. This CDR3 reads CASSLSDRGTYGYTF. CDR3 coding DNA: TGTGCCAGCAGTTTATCGGACAGGGGTACCTATGGCTACACCTTC.

The CDR3 DNA sequence: TGTGCCAGCAGCGTATCAGCGTACCAAGAGACCCAGTACTTC. This codes for CASSVSAYQETQYF. The V and J genes are TRBV9 and TRBJ2-5; D not resolved. Trimming took off 1 base at V and 0 bases at J, with 7 bases between the two ends. Germline CDR1 reads SGDLS; CDR2 reads YYNGEE. This CDR3 comprises 14 residues.

This clone was seen more than once but under ten times. The chain recombines TRBV29-1 with TRBJ1-5; D ambiguous. V dropped 3 bases and J dropped 0 bases, with 3 bases sitting between them. Germline V lookup: CDR1 SQVTM, CDR2 ANQGSEA. This CDR3 contains 12 residues. The CDR3 loop is CSVDFSNQPQHF. The CDR3 DNA reads as TGCAGCGTTGACTTTAGCAATCAGCCCCAGCATTTT. Combining the CDR3 with reference TRBV29-1 and TRBJ1-5 gives the whole variable domain SAVISQKPSRDICQRGTSLTIQCQVDSQVTMMFWYRQQPGQSLTLIATANQGSEATYESGFVIDKFPISRPNLTFSTLTVSNMSPEDSSIYLCSVDFSNQPQHFGDGTRLSIL.

V and J are TRBV7-2 and TRBJ2-7; possible D gene TRBD2, 6 bases. From germline, CDR1 is SGHTA and CDR2 FQGNSA. With 2 bases removed from V and 6 bases from J, the gap between germline ends came to 14 bases. This CDR3 region has 14 residues. The CDR3 sequence is CASSLLGGPGEQYF. The CDR3 DNA reads TGTGCCAGCAGCTTACTGGGGGGACCGGGCGAGCAGTACTTC. The whole variable domain, filled in from reference TRBV7-2 and TRBJ2-7, reads GAGVSQSPSNKVTEKGKDVELRCDPISGHTALYWYRQSLGQGLEFLIYFQGNSAPDKSGLPSDRFSAERTGGSVSTLTIQRTQQEDSAVYLCASSLLGGPGEQYFGPGTRLTVT.

This clone occurred a few times. This sequence joins TRBV5-4 and TRBJ2-2; D is ambiguous. Trimming stripped 2 bases from V and 5 bases from J, with 7 bases between. Germline loops: CDR1 SGHNT, CDR2 YYREEE (reference sequence). The CDR3 contains 13 residues. DNA of the CDR3: TGTGCCAGCAGCTTCGGGCAGACCGGGGAGCTGTTTTTT. Translating it yields CASSFGQTGELFF.